This T cell receptor beta chain was captured by sequencing in a study of response to subunit inactivated influenza vaccine. Study-wide findings and caveats: Each seasonal flu vaccination may recruit only limited new T cells, authors suggested.

This clonotype came up many times. What it binds is not known. The germline CDR1 and CDR2 sequences are SGHRS and YFSETQ. V was clipped by 0 bases and J by 5 bases; unmatched bases: 7. The CDR3 length is 17 residues. TCRdb itself ran the RT-PCR reads through MiXCR, one entry per CDR3 protein. The data show about 580,000 distinct CDR3 sequences, about 14% seen once. This clonotype was sampled from a man aged 45 to 65 who received an inactivated influenza vaccine. This specimen consisted of PBMCs from blood, obtained approximately 13 days after vaccination. The J gene is TRBJ2-2, the V gene TRBV5-1, with 10 bases that match TRBD2. CDR3 loop: CASSLALGTSETGELFF. CDR3 sequence (DNA): TGCGCCAGCAGCTTGGCCCTGGGGACTAGCGAAACCGGGGAGCTGTTTTTT.